This TCR beta chain was recovered during a study of PD-1 blockade in classical Hodgkin lymphoma. Study observations and caveats: Reasons behind the repertoire differences stay unclear, perhaps disease activity or earlier therapy.

Assay: immunoSEQ multiplex PCR; the TCRdb copy retains only in-frame clones and omits some. The sample has 45,000 to 60,000 clones, roughly 91% seen once. As to time point: newly diagnosed, previously untreated cHL patient sample. This clone was detected a few times. Its antigen is not identified. Germline V CDR1 and CDR2: SGHTA, FQGTGA. The CDR3 is 14 amino acids. The germline V and J ends were trimmed by 5 bases and 4 bases, with 12 bases remaining between them. Sequenced sample: peripheral blood mononuclear cells (PBMCs). The V and J genes are TRBV7-3 and TRBJ2-1; possibly TRBD2 for D (6 bases). This receptor was obtained from a human donor with classical Hodgkin lymphoma. CDR3 residues: CASSEGLPYNEQFF. As DNA, the CDR3 is TGTGCCAGCAGCGAAGGACTACCGTACAATGAGCAGTTCTTC. Full variable domain (missing parts from reference TRBV7-3 and TRBJ2-1): GAGVSQTPSNKVTEKGKYVELRCDPISGHTALYWYRQSLGQGPEFLIYFQGTGAADDSGLPNDRFFAVRPEGSVSTLKIQRTERGDSAVYLCASSEGLPYNEQFFGPGTRLTVL.